Described below is a single TCR beta chain sequence and its context. This record belongs to a study of blood T cell repertoires in COVID-19. Study-wide background: From T cells, B-cell-depleted T cells, or PBMCs came the material, which was cDNA or gDNA.

This CDR3 is 13 amino acids long. V was clipped by 6 bases and J by 10 bases, with 13 bases between them. Authors' data handling: Estimated nucleated cell counts came from reference gene primer amplification. Measured with immunoSEQ multiplex PCR; TCRdb has only the in-frame clones, and not every one. That table gives V, J and clone size, and the DNA gave D and trimming. The profile shows roughly 40,000 clones, about 70% of them singletons. The chain joins TRBV12-3 or TRBV12-4 to TRBJ1-6; D remains unclear. Sequencing input: peripheral blood. The receptor comes from a man aged 65-85 years with active or convalescent COVID-19. CDR3 loop: CASSRGDMSPLHF. In DNA, the CDR3 is TGTGCCAGCAGCCGAGGCGATATGTCACCCCTCCACTTT.